The 20 T cell receptor beta chains in this list originate from one sample, sequenced in a study of shared clonotypes between healthy human individuals. The method was immunoSEQ multiplex PCR; TCRdb's version includes in-frame clones alone and lacks a portion of them. This sample carries roughly 700,000 clones, around 74% of them seen once, and the ten largest clones take 1.5% to 2%. Input material: memory CD4+ T cells sorted from blood. As for subset: CD45RA-negative fraction. The receptors stem from a woman aged 30 to 39 in good health.

Here the CDR3 reads CASTLTGRRSYEQYF. Written as DNA, the CDR3 is TGTGCCAGCACCCTAACGGGGCGCAGGTCCTACGAGCAGTACTTC. V usage is TRBV7-8 and J usage is TRBJ2-7; D may be TRBD1 or TRBD2 (5 bases each). In germline, CDR1 is SGHVS, CDR2 FQNEAQ. The CDR3 spans 15 residues. Trimming removed 7 bases from V and 1 base from J, with 17 bases in between.

The table lists this clone with a few counts. The J gene is TRBJ2-7, the V gene TRBV30; D gene uncertain. Per the germline V gene, CDR1 is GTSNPN and CDR2 is SVGIG (reference sequence). Deletions cut 3 bases from V and 5 bases from J, with 11 bases between. The CDR3 consists of 12 residues. The CDR3 spells CAWSKTGHEQYF. The CDR3 DNA reads TGTGCCTGGAGCAAGACTGGCCACGAGCAGTACTTC.

The J gene is TRBJ2-7, the V gene TRBV29-1, with 7 bases fitting TRBD1. Germline V gives CDR1 SQVTM, CDR2 ANQGSEA. Trimming at V came to 7 bases and at J to 2 bases, leaving 8 bases not matched to a gene. The CDR3 spans 13 residues. CDR3 region: CSAETDRPYEQYF. Here the CDR3 DNA reads TGCAGCGCTGAGACGGACAGGCCCTACGAGCAGTACTTC.

The chain uses TRBV28 and TRBJ1-2; D is uncertain. V was shortened by 2 bases and J by 8 bases, with 12 bases between the two germline ends. The CDR3 is 13 residues long. Germline V CDR1 and CDR2: MDHEN, SYDVKM. CDR3 coding DNA: TGTGCCAGCAGTTTAGAAGGGCTTGGCGGCTACACCTTC. Protein product: CASSLEGLGGYTF.

The CDR3 is CASSLTGRGANEKLFF. In DNA form, the CDR3 reads TGCGCCAGCAGCTTGACGGGGCGGGGTGCTAATGAAAAACTGTTTTTT. The V and J genes are TRBV5-1 and TRBJ1-4, with TRBD1 as a possible D gene (5 bases). Trimming pared 1 base from V and 3 bases from J, leaving 13 bases between. The germline V gene encodes CDR1 SGHRS and CDR2 YFSETQ. CDR3 length: 16 amino acids. The full variable domain, with the rest looked up from reference TRBV5-1 and TRBJ1-4, is KAGVTQTPRYLIKTRGQQVTLSCSPISGHRSVSWYQQTPGQGLQFLFEYFSETQRNKGNFPGRFSGRQFSNSRSEMNVSTLELGDSALYLCASSLTGRGANEKLFFGSGTQLSVL.

This clone was seen just once. The chain carries TRBV10-3 and TRBJ2-3; no clear D. Germline V gene sequence: CDR1 ENHRY, CDR2 SYGVKD. V was pared by 9 bases and J by 0 bases, with 19 bases between. The CDR3 is 16 amino acids. The CDR3 bases are TGTGCCATACGATCCGCAATCACCATTAGCACAGATACGCAGTATTTT. This sequence encodes CAIRSAITISTDTQYF.

The chain links TRBV2 to TRBJ1-5; maybe TRBD1 (6 bases). V was cut by 7 bases and J by 5 bases, with 18 bases left in between. Per the germline V gene, CDR1 is SNHLY and CDR2 is FYNNEI. The CDR3 runs 15 residues. In nucleotides, the CDR3 is TGTGCCAGCACCGCGGAAACAGGGCAACATCAGCCCCAGCATTTT. It is translated as CASTAETGQHQPQHF.

The chain couples TRBV19 to TRBJ2-5, with D perhaps TRBD1 (5 bases). This CDR3 spans 14 amino acids. V was clipped by 6 bases and J by 3 bases, with 14 bases between them. The V gene's germline CDR1 is LNHDA and CDR2 SQIVND (reference sequence). The CDR3 DNA sequence: TGTGCCAGTAGAGGAACGACAGCCAAAGAGACCCAGTACTTC. Protein sequence: CASRGTTAKETQYF.

The chain uses TRBV29-1 and TRBJ2-3, with 9 bases matching TRBD1. There are 15 residues in the CDR3. Looked up from germline, CDR1 is SQVTM and CDR2 is ANQGSEA. Trimming at V came to 3 bases and at J to 5 bases, leaving 9 bases not matched to a gene. CDR3 DNA: TGCAGCGTTGAGAGGGGGGGACAGGGTAGAGATACGCAGTATTTT. Amino acid sequence: CSVERGGQGRDTQYF.

The chain carries TRBV18 and TRBJ2-7, with 7 bases fitting TRBD2. The CDR3 runs 16 residues. V was clipped by 2 bases and J by 4 bases; unmatched bases: 11. Germline V gives CDR1 KGHSH, CDR2 LQKENI. The CDR3 DNA reads TGTGCCAGCTCACCATATTTCCTGGCGGGAGCTTACGAGCAGTACTTC. Translation: CASSPYFLAGAYEQYF.

V usage is TRBV19 and J usage is TRBJ1-3; D is undetermined. Trimming left V 8 bases short and J 0 bases short, with 11 bases between. The CDR3 spans 14 residues. Per the germline V gene, CDR1 is LNHDA and CDR2 is SQIVND (reference sequence). CDR3: CASRQNRSGNTIYF. As DNA, the CDR3 is TGTGCCAGTCGACAAAACCGCTCTGGAAACACCATATATTTT.

The rearrangement uses TRBV4-1 and TRBJ1-5, with a possible D match to TRBD1 (6 bases). The germline V and J ends were trimmed by 1 base and 6 bases, with 16 bases remaining between them. The CDR3 totals 16 residues. In germline, CDR1 is MGHRA, CDR2 YSYEKL. The CDR3 region has the DNA TGCGCCAGCAGCCAAGGCAGAGGGAAGGGGGTTCAGCCCCAGCATTTT. Protein: CASSQGRGKGVQPQHF.

This chain joins TRBV14 and TRBJ2-1; no firm D call. Germline V gene lookup returns CDR1 SGHDN and CDR2 FVKESK. Deletions cut 1 base from V and 3 bases from J, with 7 bases between. The CDR3 extends over 14 amino acids. The CDR3 is CASSQVGSYNEQFF. DNA for the CDR3: TGTGCCAGCAGCCAAGTGGGCAGCTACAATGAGCAGTTCTTC. Full variable domain (rest looked up from reference TRBV14 and TRBJ2-1): EAGVTQFPSHSVIEKGQTVTLRCDPISGHDNLYWYRRVMGKEIKFLLHFVKESKQDESGMPNNRFLAERTGGTYSTLKVQPAELEDSGVYFCASSQVGSYNEQFFGPGTRLTVL.

The genes are TRBV6-6 and TRBJ1-2; possible D gene TRBD1, 5 bases. CDR3 length: 13 amino acids. CDR1 and CDR2 (germline): MNHNY, SVGAGI (reference sequence). V was clipped by 0 bases and J by 7 bases, with 9 bases between them. CDR3 protein: CASSYSSGTGYTF. CDR3 bases: TGTGCCAGCAGTTACTCGTCCGGGACTGGCTACACCTTC.

This chain links TRBV13 with TRBJ2-1; D may be TRBD1 or TRBD2 (5 bases each). V was cut by 6 bases and J by 16 bases, with 22 bases left in between. Germline assignment: CDR1 PRHDT and CDR2 FYEKMQ (reference sequence). The CDR3 spans 13 residues. The CDR3 DNA reads TGTGCCAGCAGTAAAACCGGGGCTGGATGGTACTTCTTC. Translating gives CASSKTGAGWYFF.

The rearrangement links TRBV28 to TRBJ2-1, with 9 bases lining up with TRBD2. CDR3 size: 16 residues. Germline trimming cut 4 bases from V and 12 bases from J; bases unmatched to any gene: 16. The germline gives CDR1 MDHEN, CDR2 SYDVKM. The CDR3 nucleotides read TGTGCCAGCAGTTCCCCCGGAGCGGGAGGCAGTGTGGGGCAGTTCTTC. Translation gives CASSSPGAGGSVGQFF. The variable domain in full, completed from reference TRBV28 and TRBJ2-1, reads DVKVTQSSRYLVKRTGEKVFLECVQDMDHENMFWYRQDPGLGLRLIYFSYDVKMKEKGDIPEGYSVSREKKERFSLILESASTNQTSMYLCASSSPGAGGSVGQFFGPGTRLTVL.

This clone was counted once. This chain connects TRBV28 to TRBJ1-5; D gene uncertain. The CDR3 has 15 amino acids. Trimming shortened V by 3 bases and J by 5 bases, and 14 bases separated the two germline ends. The germline gives CDR1 MDHEN, CDR2 SYDVKM. The CDR3 DNA sequence: TGTGCCAGCAGTTTGTTTTCCCAGGCGTATCAGCCCCAGCATTTT. This sequence encodes CASSLFSQAYQPQHF.

This rearrangement joins TRBV19 to TRBJ1-1; no clear D. Germline lookup yields CDR1 LNHDA and CDR2 SQIVND (reference sequence). V lost 3 bases and J lost 2, with 10 bases in between. The length of the CDR3 is 14 residues. Here the CDR3 DNA reads TGTGCCAGTAGTATCGGCAGATTAAACACTGAAGCTTTCTTT. Translating it yields CASSIGRLNTEAFF.

The chain uses TRBV11-2 and TRBJ1-2; D is unresolved. V gave up 0 bases and J gave up 8 bases, with 10 bases separating them. The CDR3 extends over 13 amino acids. The germline V gene has CDR1 SGHAT and CDR2 FQNNGV. The CDR3 nucleotides read TGTGCCAGCAGCTTAGAGAGGGCGGACGGCTACACCTTC. Translated, it gives CASSLERADGYTF.

The chain uses TRBV27 and TRBJ2-7; TRBD1 agrees at 7 bases. V dropped 8 bases and J dropped 3; count of bases not matched to a gene: 10. The CDR3 totals 14 residues. Looked up from germline, CDR1 is MNHEY and CDR2 is SMNVEV (reference sequence). The CDR3 nucleotides are TGTGCCAGCTCCGGACAGGCTTCCTTCTACGAGCAGTACTTC. Translated: CASSGQASFYEQYF.